This record looks at one TCR beta chain sequence and its context. Trimming removed 5 bases at V and 0 bases at J, with 13 bases between. This CDR3 spans 15 amino acids. Germline V CDR1 and CDR2: MNHNS, SASEGT. The time point was: after dendritic cell vaccination, including at tumor progression/relapse. Clones were sequenced by immunoSEQ multiplex PCR, and TCRdb holds only the in-frame ones, with some missing. The profile shows over 75,000 clones, 75% to 90% of them singletons. The data derive from a study of glioma-infiltrating T cells after dendritic cell vaccination. This TCR was recovered from a human donor with glioblastoma. Specimen: blood, collected after dendritic cell vaccination. The rearrangement uses TRBV6-1 and TRBJ1-1, with a weak D call TRBD1 (6 bases). The CDR3 region is CASSQFTGMNTEAFF. Written as DNA, the CDR3 is TGTGCCAGCAGTCAATTTACAGGGATGAACACTGAAGCTTTCTTT.